Below are 5 T cell receptor beta chains sequenced from a single sample in a study of blood T cell repertoires in COVID-19. Data came from immunoSEQ multiplex PCR; TCRdb stores just in-frame clones and leaves some out. In the table there are some 230,000 clones, roughly 80% of which are singletons. Sequences were obtained from peripheral blood. These receptors were collected from a woman aged 45-59 years with acute or convalescent COVID-19.

The rearrangement links TRBV18 to TRBJ1-1, with a possible D match to TRBD1 (6 bases). The germline CDR1 and CDR2 sequences are KGHSH and LQKENI. V lost 4 bases and J 0 bases, leaving 9 bases between the germline ends. This CDR3 spans 14 amino acids. The chain's CDR3 is CASSQQGMNTEAFF. In DNA form, the CDR3 reads TGTGCCAGCTCACAACAGGGTATGAACACTGAAGCTTTCTTT.

The V and J genes are TRBV9 and TRBJ2-5; 11 bases align to TRBD1. This CDR3 is 16 amino acids long. Germline assignment: CDR1 SGDLS and CDR2 YYNGEE. The V gene end was trimmed by 4 bases and the J gene end by 2 bases; junction bases not matched to a gene: 7. The CDR3 reads CASSPGQGAIQETQYF. The CDR3, as DNA: TGTGCCAGCAGCCCCGGACAGGGGGCCATTCAAGAGACCCAGTACTTC. The complete variable domain, with remaining parts taken from reference TRBV9 and TRBJ2-5, reads DSGVTQTPKHLITATGQRVTLRCSPRSGDLSVYWYQQSLDQGLQFLIQYYNGEERAKGNILERFSAQQFPDLHSELNLSSLELGDSALYFCASSPGQGAIQETQYFGPGTRLLVL.

V usage is TRBV30 and J usage is TRBJ2-5; tentatively, D is TRBD1 (5 bases). The germline gives CDR1 GTSNPN, CDR2 SVGIG (reference sequence). The CDR3 is 13 amino acids. The ends were cut back, 3 bases at V and 5 bases at J, with 13 bases in the middle. CDR3 loop: CAWRRKGNETQYF. The DNA for the CDR3 is TGTGCCTGGAGGAGGAAGGGGAACGAGACCCAGTACTTC.

The rearrangement joins TRBV5-1 to TRBJ2-5; 8 bases are a match to TRBD2. V lost 1 base and J lost 2; bases outside the gene matches: 4. Germline V CDR1 and CDR2: SGHRS, YFSETQ. The CDR3 length is 15 residues. In nucleotides, the CDR3 is TGCGCCAGCAGCTTGCGGTCTAGCGGGCAAGAGACCCAGTACTTC. Its protein product is CASSLRSSGQETQYF.

The V and J genes are TRBV27 and TRBJ2-3, with TRBD2 matching 10 bases. Germline assignment: CDR1 MNHEY and CDR2 SMNVEV (reference sequence). CDR3 length: 16 residues. Germline trimming cut 5 bases from V and 2 bases from J; bases unmatched to any gene: 7. The CDR3 DNA is TGTGCCAGCAGTCCCAAGCGGGGGGGATTCACAGATACGCAGTATTTT. This translates into CASSPKRGGFTDTQYF.